What follows is one T cell receptor beta chain and its context. Its target is unknown. CDR3 size: 15 residues. Germline loops: CDR1 SGHDT, CDR2 YYEEEE. This specimen belongs to a study of blood T cells in healthy people across ages. Study outcomes and limitations: Long-lived donors exceeded aged donors in naive CD4+ cells and diversity.

Caucasian individuals from Russia who were healthy and aged about 6 to 95 acted as donors. Each sample provided at least 5 micrograms of extracted total RNA. Primers used in a second PCR of about 6 to 12 cycles were a sample-barcoded 5' primer and a J-beta primer mix. Via MiXCR, TCRdb re-called the 5' RACE reads, giving one row per CDR3 protein. Of 550,000 to 600,000 distinct CDR3 sequences in the sample, approximately 27% were seen once. Sequencing was performed on blood. This chain joins TRBV5-6 and TRBJ2-5, with D maybe TRBD1 (5 bases). The J call may be incorrect, as the DNA end agrees better with TRBJ2-7. This clonotype was obtained from a woman between 65 and 79 years old in good health. In DNA, the CDR3 is TGTGCCAGCAGCTCGAGACAGATGAGTATCTACGAGCAGTACTTC. Translation gives CASSSRQMSIYEQYF.